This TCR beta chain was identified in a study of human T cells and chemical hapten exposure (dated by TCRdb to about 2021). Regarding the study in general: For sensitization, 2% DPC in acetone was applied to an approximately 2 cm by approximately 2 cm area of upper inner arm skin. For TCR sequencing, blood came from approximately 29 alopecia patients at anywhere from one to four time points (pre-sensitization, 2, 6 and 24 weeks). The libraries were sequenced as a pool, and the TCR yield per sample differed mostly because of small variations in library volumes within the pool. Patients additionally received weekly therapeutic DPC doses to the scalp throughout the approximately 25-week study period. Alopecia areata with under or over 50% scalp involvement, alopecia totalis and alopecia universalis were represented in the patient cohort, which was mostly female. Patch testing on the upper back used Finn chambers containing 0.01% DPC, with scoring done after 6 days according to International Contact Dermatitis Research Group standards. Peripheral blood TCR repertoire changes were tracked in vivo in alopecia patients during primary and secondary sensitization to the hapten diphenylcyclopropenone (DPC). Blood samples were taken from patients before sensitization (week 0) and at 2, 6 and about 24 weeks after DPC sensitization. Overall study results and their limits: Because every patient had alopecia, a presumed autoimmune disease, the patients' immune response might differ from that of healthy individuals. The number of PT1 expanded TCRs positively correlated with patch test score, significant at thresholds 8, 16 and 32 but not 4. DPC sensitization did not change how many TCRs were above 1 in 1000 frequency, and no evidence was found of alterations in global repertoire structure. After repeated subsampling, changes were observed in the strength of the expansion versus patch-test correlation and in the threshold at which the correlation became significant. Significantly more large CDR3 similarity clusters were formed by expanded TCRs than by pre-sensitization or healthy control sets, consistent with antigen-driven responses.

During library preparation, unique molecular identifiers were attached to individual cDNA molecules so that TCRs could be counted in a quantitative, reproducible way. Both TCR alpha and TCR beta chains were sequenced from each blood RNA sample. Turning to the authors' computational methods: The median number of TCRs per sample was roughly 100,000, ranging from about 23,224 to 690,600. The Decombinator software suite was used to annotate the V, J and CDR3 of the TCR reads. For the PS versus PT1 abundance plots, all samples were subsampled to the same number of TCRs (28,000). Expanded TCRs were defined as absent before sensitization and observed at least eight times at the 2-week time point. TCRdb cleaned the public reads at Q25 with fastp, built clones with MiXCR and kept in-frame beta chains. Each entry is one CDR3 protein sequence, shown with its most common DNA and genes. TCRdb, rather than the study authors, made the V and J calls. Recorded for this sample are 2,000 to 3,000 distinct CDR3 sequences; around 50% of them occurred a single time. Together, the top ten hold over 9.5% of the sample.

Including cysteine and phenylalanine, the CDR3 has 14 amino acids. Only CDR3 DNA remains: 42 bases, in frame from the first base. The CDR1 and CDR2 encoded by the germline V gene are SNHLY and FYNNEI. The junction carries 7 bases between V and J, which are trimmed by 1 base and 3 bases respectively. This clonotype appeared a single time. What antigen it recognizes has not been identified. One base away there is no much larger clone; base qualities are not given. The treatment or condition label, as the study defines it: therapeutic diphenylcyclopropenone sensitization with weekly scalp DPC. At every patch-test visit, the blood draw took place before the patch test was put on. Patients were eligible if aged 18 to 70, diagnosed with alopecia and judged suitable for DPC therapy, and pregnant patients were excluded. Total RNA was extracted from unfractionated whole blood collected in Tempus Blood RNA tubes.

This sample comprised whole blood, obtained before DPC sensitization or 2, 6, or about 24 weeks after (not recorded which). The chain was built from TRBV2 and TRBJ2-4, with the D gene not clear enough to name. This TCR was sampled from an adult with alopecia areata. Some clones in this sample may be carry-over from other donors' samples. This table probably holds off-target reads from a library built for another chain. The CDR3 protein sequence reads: CASSEVGRKNIQYF. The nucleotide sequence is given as TGTGCCAGCAGTGAAGTTGGCCGCAAAAACATTCAGTACTTC.